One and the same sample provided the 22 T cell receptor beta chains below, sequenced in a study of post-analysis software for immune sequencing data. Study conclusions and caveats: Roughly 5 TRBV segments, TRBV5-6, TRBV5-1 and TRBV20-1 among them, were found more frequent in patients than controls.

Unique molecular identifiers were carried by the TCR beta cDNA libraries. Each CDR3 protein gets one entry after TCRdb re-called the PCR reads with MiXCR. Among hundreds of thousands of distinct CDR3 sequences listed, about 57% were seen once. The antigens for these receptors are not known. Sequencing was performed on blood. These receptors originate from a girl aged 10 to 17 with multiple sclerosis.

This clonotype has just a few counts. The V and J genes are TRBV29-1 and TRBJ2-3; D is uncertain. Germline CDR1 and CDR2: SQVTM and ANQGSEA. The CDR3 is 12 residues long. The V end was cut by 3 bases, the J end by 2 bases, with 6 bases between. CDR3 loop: CSVDPDTDTQYF. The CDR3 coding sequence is TGCAGCGTTGACCCAGACACAGATACGCAGTATTTT.

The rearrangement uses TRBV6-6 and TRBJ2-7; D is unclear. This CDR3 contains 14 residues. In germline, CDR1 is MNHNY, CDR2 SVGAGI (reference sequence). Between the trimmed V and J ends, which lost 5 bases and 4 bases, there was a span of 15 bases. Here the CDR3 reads CASSMLTPPYEQYF. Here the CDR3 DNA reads TGTGCCAGCAGTATGTTGACTCCCCCTTACGAGCAGTACTTC.

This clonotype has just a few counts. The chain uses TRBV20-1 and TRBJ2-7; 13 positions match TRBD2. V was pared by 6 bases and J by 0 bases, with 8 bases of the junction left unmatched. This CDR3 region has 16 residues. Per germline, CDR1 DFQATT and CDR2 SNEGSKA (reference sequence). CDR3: CSAPWTSGGLSYEQYF. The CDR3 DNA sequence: TGCAGTGCCCCCTGGACTAGCGGGGGTCTCTCCTACGAGCAGTACTTC.

CDR3 residues: CASSPGAGRKAGFTEAFF. The CDR3, as DNA: TGCGCCAGCAGCCCCGGAGCGGGTCGAAAAGCAGGTTTCACTGAAGCTTTCTTT. This chain joins TRBV5-1 and TRBJ1-1; D ambiguous. Per the germline V gene, CDR1 is SGHRS and CDR2 is YFSETQ. The germline V and J ends were trimmed by 4 bases and 4 bases, with 26 bases remaining between them. This CDR3 comprises 18 residues.

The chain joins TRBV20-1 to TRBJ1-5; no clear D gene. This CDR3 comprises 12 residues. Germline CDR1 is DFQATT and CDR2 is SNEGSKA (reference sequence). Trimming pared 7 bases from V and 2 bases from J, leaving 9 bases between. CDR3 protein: CSDMEGNQPQHF. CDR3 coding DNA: TGCAGTGATATGGAGGGCAATCAGCCCCAGCATTTT.

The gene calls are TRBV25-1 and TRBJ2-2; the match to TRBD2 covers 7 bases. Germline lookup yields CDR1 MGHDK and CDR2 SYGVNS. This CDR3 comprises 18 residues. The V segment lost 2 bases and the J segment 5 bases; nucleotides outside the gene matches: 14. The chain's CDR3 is CASSEPPGGRAKTGELFF. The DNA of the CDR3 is TGTGCCAGCAGTGAACCCCCTGGGGGGAGGGCCAAGACCGGGGAGCTGTTTTTT.

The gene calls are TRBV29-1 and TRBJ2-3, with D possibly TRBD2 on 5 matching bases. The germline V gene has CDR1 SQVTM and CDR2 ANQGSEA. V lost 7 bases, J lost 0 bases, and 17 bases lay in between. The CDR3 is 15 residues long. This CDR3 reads CSAPNMEESTDTQYF. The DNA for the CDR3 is TGCAGCGCCCCCAATATGGAGGAAAGCACAGATACGCAGTATTTT.

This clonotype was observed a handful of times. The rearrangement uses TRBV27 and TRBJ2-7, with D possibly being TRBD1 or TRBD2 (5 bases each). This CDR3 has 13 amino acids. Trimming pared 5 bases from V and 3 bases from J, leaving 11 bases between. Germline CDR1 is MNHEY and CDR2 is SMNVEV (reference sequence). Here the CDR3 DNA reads TGTGCCAGCAGTCAGGGACCTAGCTACGAGCAGTACTTC. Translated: CASSQGPSYEQYF.

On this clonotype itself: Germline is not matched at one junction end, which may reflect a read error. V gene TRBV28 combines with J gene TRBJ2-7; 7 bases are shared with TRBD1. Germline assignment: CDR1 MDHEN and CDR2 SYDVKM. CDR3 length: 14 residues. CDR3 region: CATLLQGRPYERYF. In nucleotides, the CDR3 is TGTGCCACTCTACTACAGGGGCGTCCCTACGAGCGGTACTTC.

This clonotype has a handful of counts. This chain's CDR3 is CASSLLGRLNEKLFF. In nucleotides, the CDR3 is TGCGCCAGCAGCTTGTTGGGCAGGCTTAATGAAAAACTGTTTTTT. This chain uses TRBV5-1 with TRBJ1-4; D is uncertain. This CDR3 spans 15 amino acids. Germline values: CDR1 SGHRS, CDR2 YFSETQ. Trimming pared 1 base from V and 4 bases from J, leaving 11 bases between. Using reference TRBV5-1 and TRBJ1-4 for the parts outside the CDR3, the full variable domain is KAGVTQTPRYLIKTRGQQVTLSCSPISGHRSVSWYQQTPGQGLQFLFEYFSETQRNKGNFPGRFSGRQFSNSRSEMNVSTLELGDSALYLCASSLLGRLNEKLFFGSGTQLSVL.

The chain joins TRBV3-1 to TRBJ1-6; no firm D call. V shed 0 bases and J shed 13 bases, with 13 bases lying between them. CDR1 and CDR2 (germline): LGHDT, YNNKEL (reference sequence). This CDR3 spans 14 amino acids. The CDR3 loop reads CASSQEGLQLPLHF. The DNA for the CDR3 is TGTGCCAGCAGCCAAGAGGGCCTCCAATTGCCCCTCCACTTT.

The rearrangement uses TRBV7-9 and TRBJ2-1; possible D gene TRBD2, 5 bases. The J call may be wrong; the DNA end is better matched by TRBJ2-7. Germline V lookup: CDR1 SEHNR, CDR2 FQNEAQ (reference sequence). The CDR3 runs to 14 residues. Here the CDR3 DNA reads TGTGCCAGCAGCTCGGAATTGGGGAGTCCCGAGCAGTACTTC. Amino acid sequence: CASSSELGSPEQYF.

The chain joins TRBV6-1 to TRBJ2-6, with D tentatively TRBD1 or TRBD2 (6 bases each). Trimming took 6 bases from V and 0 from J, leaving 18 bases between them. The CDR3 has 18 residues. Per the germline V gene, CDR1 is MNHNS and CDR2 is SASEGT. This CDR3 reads CASRGGGMEVSGANVLTF. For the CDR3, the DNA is TGTGCCAGCAGAGGGGGAGGAATGGAGGTCTCTGGGGCCAACGTCCTGACTTTC.

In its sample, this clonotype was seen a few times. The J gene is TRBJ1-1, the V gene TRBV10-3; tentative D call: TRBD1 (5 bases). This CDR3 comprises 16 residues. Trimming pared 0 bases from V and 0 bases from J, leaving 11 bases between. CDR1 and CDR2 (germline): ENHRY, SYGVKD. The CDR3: CAISESRGNMNTEAFF. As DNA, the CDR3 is TGTGCCATCAGTGAGTCAAGGGGAAACATGAACACTGAAGCTTTCTTT.

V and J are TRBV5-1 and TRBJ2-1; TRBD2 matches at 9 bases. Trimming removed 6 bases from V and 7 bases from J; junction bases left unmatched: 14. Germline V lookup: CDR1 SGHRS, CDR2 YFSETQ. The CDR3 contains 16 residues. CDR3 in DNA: TGCGCCAGCAACCTCCGACCGGGACTAGCAACGAATGAGCAGTTCTTC. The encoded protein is CASNLRPGLATNEQFF.

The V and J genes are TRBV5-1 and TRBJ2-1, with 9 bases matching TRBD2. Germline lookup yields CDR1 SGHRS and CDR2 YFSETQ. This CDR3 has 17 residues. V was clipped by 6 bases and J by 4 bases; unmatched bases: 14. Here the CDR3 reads CASTPGESLAGYNEQFF. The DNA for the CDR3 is TGCGCCAGCACCCCGGGGGAGTCGCTAGCGGGGTACAATGAGCAGTTCTTC.

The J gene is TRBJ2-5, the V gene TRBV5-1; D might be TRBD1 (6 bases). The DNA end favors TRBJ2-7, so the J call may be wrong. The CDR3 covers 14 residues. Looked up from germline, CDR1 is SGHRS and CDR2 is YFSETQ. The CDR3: CASSSGNRVTEQYF. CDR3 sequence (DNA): TGCGCCAGCAGCTCTGGGAACAGGGTTACCGAGCAGTACTTC.

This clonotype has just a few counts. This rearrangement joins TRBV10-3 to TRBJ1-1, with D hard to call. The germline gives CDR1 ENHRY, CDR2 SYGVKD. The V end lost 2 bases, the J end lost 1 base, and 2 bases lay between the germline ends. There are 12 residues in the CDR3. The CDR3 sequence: CAISEGNTEAFF. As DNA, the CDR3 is TGTGCCATCAGTGAGGGGAACACTGAAGCTTTCTTT.

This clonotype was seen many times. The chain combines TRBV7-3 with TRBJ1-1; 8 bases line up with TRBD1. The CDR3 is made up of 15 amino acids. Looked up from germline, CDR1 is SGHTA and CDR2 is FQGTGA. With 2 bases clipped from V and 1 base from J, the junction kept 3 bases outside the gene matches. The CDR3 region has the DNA TGTGCCAGCAGCTTATACGGGACAGGGAACACTGAAGCTTTCTTT. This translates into CASSLYGTGNTEAFF.

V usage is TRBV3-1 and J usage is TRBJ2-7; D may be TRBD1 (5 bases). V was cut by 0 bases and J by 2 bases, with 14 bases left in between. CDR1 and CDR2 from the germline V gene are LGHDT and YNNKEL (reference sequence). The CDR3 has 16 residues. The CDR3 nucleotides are TGTGCCAGCAGCCAAGATCTCAGGGATCCAGCCTACGAGCAGTACTTC. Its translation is CASSQDLRDPAYEQYF.

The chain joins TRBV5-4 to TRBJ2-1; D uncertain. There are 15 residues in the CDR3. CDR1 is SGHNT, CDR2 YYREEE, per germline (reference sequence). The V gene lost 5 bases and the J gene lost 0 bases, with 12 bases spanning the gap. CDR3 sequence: CASRPDVGSYNEQFF. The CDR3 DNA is TGTGCCAGCAGACCTGACGTAGGCTCCTACAATGAGCAGTTCTTC.

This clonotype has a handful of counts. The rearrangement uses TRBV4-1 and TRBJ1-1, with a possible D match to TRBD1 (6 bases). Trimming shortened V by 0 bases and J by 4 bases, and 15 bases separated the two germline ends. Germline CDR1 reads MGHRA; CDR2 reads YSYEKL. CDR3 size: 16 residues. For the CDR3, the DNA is TGCGCCAGCAGCCAAGAGGGGGCAGGGAGGGGCACTGAAGCTTTCTTT. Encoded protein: CASSQEGAGRGTEAFF.